The TCR beta chain described here comes from a study of blood T cell repertoires in COVID-19. Overall study: Sites in the United States, Italy and Spain provided acute and convalescent COVID-19 samples. Sample material is recorded as cDNA or gDNA derived from T cells, B-cell-depleted T cells, or PBMCs.

Methods used by the authors: Reference gene primers were amplified, and this amplification served to estimate nucleated cell counts. Sequencing was performed with immunoSEQ multiplex PCR; in TCRdb, only in-frame clones are kept and a portion is missing. V, J and clone size were drawn from that table, and D and trimming were deduced from the DNA. Seen here are 130,000 or so clones, roughly 91% observed once, and the top ten hold more than 15%. The CDR3 contains 15 residues. Looked up from germline, CDR1 is MNHEY and CDR2 is SMNVEV (reference sequence). Deletions cut 6 bases from V and 2 bases from J, with 17 bases between. This clone was detected once.

The receptor's source is a man aged 45 to 65 with active or convalescent COVID-19. V gene TRBV27 combines with J gene TRBJ2-7, with D maybe TRBD2 (5 bases). Material: peripheral blood. The CDR3 DNA reads as TGTGCCAGCAGATTCAATTCGGACTTCACCTACGAGCAGTACTTC. Its translation: CASRFNSDFTYEQYF.